This passage covers 17 T cell receptor beta chains from one sample sequenced in a study of graft-versus-host responses after intestinal transplantation (dated by TCRdb to about 2021). The library was prepared using the immunoSEQ multiplex PCR assay. The clones in this table, taken by TCRdb from immuneACCESS, are in-frame only. Not every clone is retained; where verified, under half of the shortfall comes from an unresolved V gene, and the cause of the rest is unknown. The sample table records about 97,000 clones; 91% of these occur just once. Of the sample, 0.18% falls within the top ten clones. Their recognized antigens are unknown. Interpreted using the paper, the time point label stands for: cells obtained before transplantation from donor or recipient. The sample was unstimulated CD4+ T cells sorted from spleen or lymph node cells, taken before transplant. The source of these receptors is a human donor who was the organ donor for an intestinal transplant.

The genes are TRBV7-5 and TRBJ2-7; TRBD1 reflects the table's D call only, with no check against the DNA. TRBV7-5 is a listed pseudogene. The CDR3 is made up of 13 amino acids. The CDR3 sequence is CVRSGQGQDEQYF. The CDR3 bases are TGTGTCAGAAGCGGACAGGGCCAGGACGAGCAGTACTTC.

The chain recombines TRBV4-1 with TRBJ2-4; weak D call: TRBD2 (6 bases). Per the germline V gene, CDR1 is MGHRA and CDR2 is YSYEKL. V lost 0 bases and J lost 3, with 9 bases in between. The CDR3 totals 15 residues. In DNA form, the CDR3 reads TGCGCCAGCAGCCAAGATCCGGGAGTCAAAAACATTCAGTACTTC. Translating gives CASSQDPGVKNIQYF.

This clone was observed a single time. The rearrangement joins TRBV4-1 to TRBJ1-2, with D maybe TRBD1 (6 bases). Trimming removed 1 base at V and 4 bases at J, with 16 bases between. Germline assignment: CDR1 MGHRA and CDR2 YSYEKL. The CDR3 sequence is 16 residues long. The DNA for the CDR3 is TGCGCCAGCAGCCAAGTTGGGGGACAATCGAGCTATGGCTACACCTTC. This translates into CASSQVGGQSSYGYTF.

This clone is a singleton in its sample. The chain is built from TRBV4-1 and TRBJ2-1; 14 nucleotides agree with TRBD2. The trim removed 1 base at V and 4 bases at J, leaving 3 bases unmatched. In germline, CDR1 is MGHRA, CDR2 YSYEKL. This CDR3 comprises 17 residues. The CDR3 loop is CASSQVTSGGGYNEQFF. CDR3 DNA sequence: TGCGCCAGCAGCCAAGTGACTAGCGGGGGGGGTTACAATGAGCAGTTCTTC.

The rearrangement links TRBV7-2 to TRBJ1-1, with 11 bases aligning to TRBD1. V gave up 10 bases and J gave up 3 bases; unmatched junction bases: 7. The CDR3 is 14 residues long. Germline lookup yields CDR1 SGHTA and CDR2 FQGNSA. The CDR3 loop reads CATLRDRGDTEAFF. Here the CDR3 DNA reads TGTGCCACCCTCCGGGACAGGGGGGACACTGAAGCTTTCTTT. Full variable domain (outside the CDR3, taken from reference TRBV7-2 and TRBJ1-1): GAGVSQSPSNKVTEKGKDVELRCDPISGHTALYWYRQSLGQGLEFLIYFQGNSAPDKSGLPSDRFSAERTGGSVSTLTIQRTQQEDSAVYLCATLRDRGDTEAFFGQGTRLTVV.

The chain has TRBV7-6 and TRBJ1-2; 8 positions agree with TRBD1. Germline V lookup: CDR1 SGHVS, CDR2 FNYEAQ. V dropped 2 bases and J dropped 4; count of bases not matched to a gene: 6. The CDR3 is 15 residues long. The CDR3 DNA reads TGTGCCAGCAGCTTAATATCCGGGACAGGCTATGGCTACACCTTC. It encodes CASSLISGTGYGYTF.

CDR3 residues: CASSPIDSWKGETQYF. The CDR3 DNA reads as TGCGCCAGCAGCCCGATCGACAGCTGGAAGGGGGAGACCCAGTACTTC. The rearrangement joins TRBV5-1 to TRBJ2-5, with D perhaps TRBD1 (5 bases). CDR1 is SGHRS and CDR2 is YFSETQ in the germline V gene. This CDR3 contains 16 residues. The ends were cut back, 4 bases at V and 5 bases at J, with 21 bases in the middle.

The chain has TRBV27 and TRBJ1-2; D uncertain. The CDR3 sequence is 13 residues long. V was trimmed by 1 base and J by 3 bases, leaving 6 bases between them. The germline V gene has CDR1 MNHEY and CDR2 SMNVEV (reference sequence). CDR3: CASSLYPDYGYTF. The DNA of the CDR3 is TGTGCCAGCAGTTTATATCCCGACTATGGCTACACCTTC.

The chain combines TRBV19 with TRBJ1-4; 9 nucleotides agree with TRBD1. Germline V lookup: CDR1 LNHDA, CDR2 SQIVND (reference sequence). V gave up 5 bases and J gave up 3 bases; unmatched junction bases: 13. The CDR3 contains 18 residues. CDR3 DNA sequence: TGTGCCAGTAGTCGGGACAGGGATGTTTCTCTGGCTAATGAAAAACTGTTTTTT. Encoded protein: CASSRDRDVSLANEKLFF.

This chain links TRBV19 with TRBJ1-5, with 11 bases that match TRBD1. The CDR3 loop spans 17 amino acids. After removal of 4 bases from V and 3 bases from J, the junction contained 8 bases not matched to a gene. CDR1 LNHDA and CDR2 SQIVND come from the germline V gene (reference sequence). The CDR3 nucleotides are TGTGCCAGTAGTAGCGGGGACAGGGGGAAGATCAATCAGCCCCAGCATTTT. It yields the protein CASSSGDRGKINQPQHF.

The rearrangement joins TRBV18 to TRBJ1-1, with 7 positions matching TRBD1. V dropped 1 base and J dropped 4; count of bases not matched to a gene: 6. Germline-derived CDR1 and CDR2 are KGHSH and LQKENI. This CDR3 is built from 15 residues. Here the CDR3 DNA reads TGTGCCAGCTCACCACTCGGGACAGTGTCCACTGAAGCTTTCTTT. It is translated as CASSPLGTVSTEAFF.

The chain has TRBV27 and TRBJ2-2; no clear D gene. Deletions cut 3 bases from V and 0 bases from J, with 8 bases between. This CDR3 is 15 amino acids long. CDR1 is MNHEY, CDR2 SMNVEV, per germline (reference sequence). CDR3 residues: CASSFMSPNTGELFF. Written as DNA, the CDR3 is TGTGCCAGCAGTTTCATGAGCCCGAACACCGGGGAGCTGTTTTTT.

V is TRBV4-3 and J is TRBJ1-1; 9 bases align to TRBD1. The CDR3 spans 17 residues. With 1 base clipped from V and 1 base from J, the junction kept 7 bases outside the gene matches. From germline, CDR1 is LGHNA and CDR2 YSLEER. CDR3 DNA sequence: TGCGCCAGCAGCCAAGTAGCGACAGGGGGTGCGAACACTGAAGCTTTCTTT. This codes for CASSQVATGGANTEAFF.

This clone showed up just once. V gene TRBV7-2 combines with J gene TRBJ2-5; D is unresolved. V was cut by 5 bases and J by 5 bases, with 12 bases left in between. CDR1 SGHTA and CDR2 FQGNSA come from the germline V gene. The CDR3 totals 13 residues. For the CDR3, the DNA is TGTGCCAGCAGCAAGCGACCCCTGGAGACCCAGTACTTC. Translation gives CASSKRPLETQYF.

This chain connects TRBV4-1 to TRBJ1-1; the D gene is possibly TRBD1 (6 bases). Germline V gene data show CDR1 as MGHRA and CDR2 as YSYEKL. Trimming took off 8 bases at V and 6 bases at J, with 19 bases between the two ends. The CDR3 runs to 14 residues. This CDR3 is CASYPQNSGAEAFF. CDR3 nucleotides: TGCGCCAGCTATCCCCAAAACTCAGGGGCTGAAGCTTTCTTT.

The V gene is TRBV27, the J gene TRBJ2-7, with D possibly matching TRBD2 (6 bases). Deletions cut 6 bases from V and 2 bases from J, with 17 bases between. The CDR3 is 15 amino acids. CDR1 MNHEY and CDR2 SMNVEV come from the germline V gene (reference sequence). The CDR3 region has the DNA TGTGCCAGCAGAACCACCGGGACTCTTACCTACGAGCAGTACTTC. Amino acids: CASRTTGTLTYEQYF.

CDR3 in DNA: TGTGCCAGCAGCCCCCTCTCAGCCCAGGGCCGCAATCAGCCCCAGCATTTT. Translation: CASSPLSAQGRNQPQHF. The chain is built from TRBV7-6 and TRBJ1-5; possible D gene TRBD1, 5 bases. The germline CDR1 and CDR2 sequences are SGHVS and FNYEAQ. The CDR3 is made up of 17 amino acids. Trimming removed 5 bases at V and 2 bases at J, with 19 bases between.